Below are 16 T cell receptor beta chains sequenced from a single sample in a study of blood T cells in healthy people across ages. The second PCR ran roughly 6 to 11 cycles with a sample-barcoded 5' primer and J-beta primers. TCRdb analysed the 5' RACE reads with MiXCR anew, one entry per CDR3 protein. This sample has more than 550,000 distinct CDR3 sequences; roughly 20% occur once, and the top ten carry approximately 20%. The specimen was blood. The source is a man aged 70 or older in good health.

The CDR3 is CASSLSRRNQPQHF. DNA of the CDR3: TGTGCCAGCAGCCTTTCAAGACGCAATCAGCCCCAGCATTTT. The rearrangement joins TRBV12-3 or TRBV12-4 to TRBJ1-5; D is unresolved. The CDR3 extends over 14 amino acids. Trimming pared 6 bases from V and 2 bases from J, leaving 11 bases between.

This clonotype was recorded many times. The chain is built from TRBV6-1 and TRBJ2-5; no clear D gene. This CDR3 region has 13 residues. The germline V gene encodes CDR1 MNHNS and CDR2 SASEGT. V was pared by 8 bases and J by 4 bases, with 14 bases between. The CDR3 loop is CASEAVILETQYF. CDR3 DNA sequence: TGTGCCAGCGAGGCGGTAATCCTAGAGACCCAGTACTTC.

CDR3 in DNA: TGCAGCGTAGGGGGGACAGGGGGACCTTCGGGGGAGCAGTACTTC. This sequence encodes CSVGGTGGPSGEQYF. The chain combines TRBV29-1 with TRBJ2-7, with TRBD1 matching 11 bases. The CDR3 extends over 15 amino acids. V gave up 6 bases and J gave up 7 bases; unmatched junction bases: 14. CDR1 SQVTM and CDR2 ANQGSEA come from the germline V gene.

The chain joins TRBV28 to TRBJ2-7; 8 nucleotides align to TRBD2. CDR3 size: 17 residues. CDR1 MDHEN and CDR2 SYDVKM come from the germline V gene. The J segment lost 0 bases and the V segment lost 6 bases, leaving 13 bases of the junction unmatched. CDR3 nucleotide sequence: TGTGCCAGCAGCTCCCCCGAACTAGCGGAGAGCTCCTACGAGCAGTACTTC. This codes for CASSSPELAESSYEQYF.

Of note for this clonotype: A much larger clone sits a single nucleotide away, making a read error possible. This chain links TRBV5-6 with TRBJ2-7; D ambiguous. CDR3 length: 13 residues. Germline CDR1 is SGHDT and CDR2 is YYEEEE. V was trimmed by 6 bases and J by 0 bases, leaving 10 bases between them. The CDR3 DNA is TGTGCCAGCAATCCAGAGCACTCCTACGAGCAGTACTTC. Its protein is CASNPEHSYEQYF.

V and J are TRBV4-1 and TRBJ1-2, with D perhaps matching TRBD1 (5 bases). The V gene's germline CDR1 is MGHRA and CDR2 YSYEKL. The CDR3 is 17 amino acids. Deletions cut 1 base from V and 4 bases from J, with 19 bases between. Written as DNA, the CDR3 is TGCGCCAGCAGCCAAGGAACACGCTCTAAAGACAGCTATGGCTACACCTTC. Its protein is CASSQGTRSKDSYGYTF.

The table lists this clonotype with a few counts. The CDR3 DNA follows: TGTGCCAGCAGCTCCTGGGATAGTTACCCCTCAGATACGCAGTATTTT. Translating gives CASSSWDSYPSDTQYF. V is TRBV5-5 and J is TRBJ2-3; the D is unclear. Trimming took 3 bases from V and 4 from J, leaving 18 bases between them. Germline CDR1 reads SGHKS; CDR2 reads YYEKEE (reference sequence). This CDR3 is built from 16 residues. The variable domain in full, completed from reference TRBV5-5 and TRBJ2-3, reads DAGVTQSPTHLIKTRGQQVTLRCSPISGHKSVSWYQQVLGQGPQFIFQYYEKEERGRGNFPDRFSARQFPNYSSELNVNALLLGDSALYLCASSSWDSYPSDTQYFGPGTRLTVL.

The CDR3 spells CASSLSDTGVTGYTF. CDR3 nucleotides: TGTGCCAGCAGCCTATCTGACACCGGGGTCACTGGCTACACCTTC. This rearrangement joins TRBV3-1 to TRBJ1-2; D is uncertain. Germline V CDR1 and CDR2: LGHDT, YNNKEL (reference sequence). The CDR3 sequence is 15 residues long. V was clipped by 4 bases and J by 7 bases, with 19 bases between them.

The CDR3 bases are TGCAGTGCCGGCTCGACGGCGACTAATGAAAAACTGTTTTTT. Protein product: CSAGSTATNEKLFF. This sequence joins TRBV20-1 and TRBJ1-4; D call uncertain. The germline V gene encodes CDR1 DFQATT and CDR2 SNEGSKA (reference sequence). The CDR3 covers 14 residues. V lost 6 bases and J lost 2, with 13 bases in between.

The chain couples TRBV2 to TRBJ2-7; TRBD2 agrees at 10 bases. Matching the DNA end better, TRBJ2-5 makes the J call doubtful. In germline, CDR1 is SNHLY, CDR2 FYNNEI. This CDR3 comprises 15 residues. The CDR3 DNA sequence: TGTGCCAGCATGGAACTAGCGGGGCCCCAAGAGACCCAGTACTTC. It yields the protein CASMELAGPQETQYF.

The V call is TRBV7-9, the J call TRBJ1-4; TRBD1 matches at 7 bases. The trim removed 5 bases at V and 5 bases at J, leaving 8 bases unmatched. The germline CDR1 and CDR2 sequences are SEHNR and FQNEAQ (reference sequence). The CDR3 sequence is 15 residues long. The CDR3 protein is CASSPQGQQNEKLFF. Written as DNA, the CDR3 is TGTGCCAGCAGCCCGCAGGGACAGCAGAATGAAAAACTGTTTTTT.

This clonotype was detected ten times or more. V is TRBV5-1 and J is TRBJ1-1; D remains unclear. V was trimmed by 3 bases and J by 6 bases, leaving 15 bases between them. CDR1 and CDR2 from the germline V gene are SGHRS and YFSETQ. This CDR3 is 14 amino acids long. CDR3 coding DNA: TGCGCCAGCAGCTGGACGACATCCAGTGCTGAAGCTTTCTTT. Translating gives CASSWTTSSAEAFF.

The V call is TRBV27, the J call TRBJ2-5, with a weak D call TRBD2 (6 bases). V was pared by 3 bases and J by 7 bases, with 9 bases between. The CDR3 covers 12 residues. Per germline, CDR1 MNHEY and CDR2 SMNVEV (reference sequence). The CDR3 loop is CASSFWGGTQYF. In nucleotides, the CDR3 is TGTGCCAGCAGTTTTTGGGGAGGGACCCAGTACTTC.

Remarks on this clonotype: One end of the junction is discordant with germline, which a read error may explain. CDR3 protein: CASSQGSGATGSTIYF. The CDR3 region has the DNA TGCGCCAGCAGCCAGGGCTCGGGGGCTACAGGAAGCACCATATATTTT. This chain links TRBV4-1 with TRBJ1-3; possible D gene TRBD1, 6 bases. Per germline, CDR1 MGHRA and CDR2 YSYEKL. The CDR3 runs to 16 residues.

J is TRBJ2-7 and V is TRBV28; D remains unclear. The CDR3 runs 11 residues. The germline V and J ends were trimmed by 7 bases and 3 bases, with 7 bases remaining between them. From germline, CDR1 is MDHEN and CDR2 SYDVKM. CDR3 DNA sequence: TGTGCCAGCACTGATGTCTACGAGCAGTACTTC. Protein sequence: CASTDVYEQYF.

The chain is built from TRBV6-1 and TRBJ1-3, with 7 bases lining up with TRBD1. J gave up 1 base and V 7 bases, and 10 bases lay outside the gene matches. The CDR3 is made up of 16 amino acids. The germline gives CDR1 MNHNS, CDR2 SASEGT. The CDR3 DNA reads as TGTGCCAGCAATGGGAGGGGGCTAAGGTCTGGAAACACCATATATTTT. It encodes CASNGRGLRSGNTIYF.